This T cell receptor beta chain was observed in a study of response to subunit inactivated influenza vaccine. Per the germline V gene, CDR1 is SEHNR and CDR2 is FQNEAQ (reference sequence). The junction had 3 bases not matched to a gene; V was cut back by 5 bases and J by 4 bases. This CDR3 region has 14 residues. This clonotype was detected many times. What it binds is unknown. General study points: Authors proposed each seasonal influenza vaccination draws in few new T cells.

A single record per CDR3 protein comes from TCRdb applying MiXCR to the RT-PCR reads. The sample has about 780,000 distinct CDR3 sequences, approximately 18% seen once. The J gene is TRBJ1-5, the V gene TRBV7-9; 9 bases are shared with TRBD1. This TCR was sampled from a man aged 50 to 59 who received an inactivated influenza vaccine. The source was PBMCs from blood, collected less than 6 days after vaccination. For the CDR3, the DNA is TGTGCCAGCAGCCAGGGGACAGGGAATCAGCCCCAGCATTTT. Translated, it gives CASSQGTGNQPQHF.